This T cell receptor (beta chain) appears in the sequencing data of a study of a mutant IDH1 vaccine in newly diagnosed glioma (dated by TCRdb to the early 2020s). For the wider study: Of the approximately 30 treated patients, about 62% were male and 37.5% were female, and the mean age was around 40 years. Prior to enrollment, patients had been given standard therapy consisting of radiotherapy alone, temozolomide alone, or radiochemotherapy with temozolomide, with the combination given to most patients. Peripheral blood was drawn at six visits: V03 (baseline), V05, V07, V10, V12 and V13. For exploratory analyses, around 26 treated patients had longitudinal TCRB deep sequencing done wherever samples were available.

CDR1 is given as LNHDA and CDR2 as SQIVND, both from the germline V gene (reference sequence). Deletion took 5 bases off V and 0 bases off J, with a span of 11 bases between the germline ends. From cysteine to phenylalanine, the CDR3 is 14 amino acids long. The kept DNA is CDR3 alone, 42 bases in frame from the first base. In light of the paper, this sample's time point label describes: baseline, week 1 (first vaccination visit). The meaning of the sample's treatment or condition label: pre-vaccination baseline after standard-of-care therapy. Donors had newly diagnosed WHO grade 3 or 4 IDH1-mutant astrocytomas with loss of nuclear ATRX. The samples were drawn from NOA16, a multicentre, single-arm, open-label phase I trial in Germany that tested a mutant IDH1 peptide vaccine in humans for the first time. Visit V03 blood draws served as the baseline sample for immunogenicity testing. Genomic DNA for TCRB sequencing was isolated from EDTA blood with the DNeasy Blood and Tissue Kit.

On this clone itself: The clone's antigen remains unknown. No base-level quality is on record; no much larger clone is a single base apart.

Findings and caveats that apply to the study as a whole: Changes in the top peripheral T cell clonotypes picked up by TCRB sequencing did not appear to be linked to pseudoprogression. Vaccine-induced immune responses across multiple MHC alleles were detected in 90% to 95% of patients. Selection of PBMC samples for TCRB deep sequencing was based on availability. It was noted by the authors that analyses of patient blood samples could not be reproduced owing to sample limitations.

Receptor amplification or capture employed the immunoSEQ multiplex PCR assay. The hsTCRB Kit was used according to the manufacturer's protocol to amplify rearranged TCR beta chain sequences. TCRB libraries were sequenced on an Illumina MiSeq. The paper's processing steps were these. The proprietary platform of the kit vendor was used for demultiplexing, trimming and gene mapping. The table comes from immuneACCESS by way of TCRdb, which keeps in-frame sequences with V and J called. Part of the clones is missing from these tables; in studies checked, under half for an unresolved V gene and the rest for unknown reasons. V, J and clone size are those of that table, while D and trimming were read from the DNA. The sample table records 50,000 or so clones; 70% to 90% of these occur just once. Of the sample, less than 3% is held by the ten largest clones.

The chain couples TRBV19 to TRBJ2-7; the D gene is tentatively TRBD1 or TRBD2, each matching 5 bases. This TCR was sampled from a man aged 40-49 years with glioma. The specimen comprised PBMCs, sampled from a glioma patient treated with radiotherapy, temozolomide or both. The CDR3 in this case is CASSWGPTSYEQYF. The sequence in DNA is TGTGCCAGTAGTTGGGGACCGACCTCCTACGAGCAGTACTTC.